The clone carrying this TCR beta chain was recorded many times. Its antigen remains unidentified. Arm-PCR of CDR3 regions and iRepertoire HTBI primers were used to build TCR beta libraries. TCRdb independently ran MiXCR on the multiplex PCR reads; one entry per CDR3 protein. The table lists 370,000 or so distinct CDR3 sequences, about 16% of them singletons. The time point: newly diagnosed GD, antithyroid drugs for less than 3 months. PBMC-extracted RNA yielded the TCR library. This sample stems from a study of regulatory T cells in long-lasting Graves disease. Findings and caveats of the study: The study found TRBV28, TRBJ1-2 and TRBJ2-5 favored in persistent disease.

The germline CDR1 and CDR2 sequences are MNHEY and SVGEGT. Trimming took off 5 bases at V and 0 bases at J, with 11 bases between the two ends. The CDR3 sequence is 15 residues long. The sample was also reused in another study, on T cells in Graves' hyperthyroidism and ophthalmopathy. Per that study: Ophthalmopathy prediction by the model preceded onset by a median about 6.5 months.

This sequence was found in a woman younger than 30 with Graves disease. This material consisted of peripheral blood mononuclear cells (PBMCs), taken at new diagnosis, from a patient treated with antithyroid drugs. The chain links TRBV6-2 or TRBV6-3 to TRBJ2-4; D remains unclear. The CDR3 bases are TGTGCCAGCAGTGAAGTATGGATAGCCAAAAACATTCAGTACTTC. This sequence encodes CASSEVWIAKNIQYF.